The 15 T cell receptor beta chains below come from one sample, sequenced in a study of identical twins. Via MiXCR, TCRdb re-called the 5' RACE reads, giving one row per CDR3 protein. In the table there are a few hundred thousand distinct CDR3 sequences, around 9.7% of which are singletons. Source material: naive T cells sorted from blood. Every receptor here comes from a woman aged 45-65 years in good health.

This clonotype has more than one count but fewer than ten. This sequence joins TRBV12-3 or TRBV12-4 and TRBJ2-7; the D gene is possibly TRBD2 (6 bases). The CDR3 has 12 amino acids. V lost 11 bases to trimming and J lost 3 bases, with 14 bases between them. The CDR3 here is CACGTGDYEQYF. CDR3 nucleotide sequence: TGTGCCTGCGGGACGGGCGACTACGAGCAGTACTTC.

This sequence joins TRBV29-1 and TRBJ1-1; no definite D call. The CDR3 has 11 amino acids. The germline V and J ends were trimmed by 5 bases and 1 base, with 5 bases remaining between them. Per germline, CDR1 SQVTM and CDR2 ANQGSEA. The CDR3 protein is CSVIQNTEAFF. As DNA, the CDR3 is TGCAGCGTTATACAGAACACTGAAGCTTTCTTT.

This clonotype has a handful of counts. V gene TRBV20-1 combines with J gene TRBJ2-3; unclear D gene. Germline-derived CDR1 and CDR2 are DFQATT and SNEGSKA (reference sequence). The CDR3 length is 11 residues. Trimming shortened V by 3 bases and J by 6 bases, and 7 bases separated the two germline ends. The CDR3: CSASVVDTQYF. Written as DNA, the CDR3 is TGCAGTGCTAGCGTGGTGGATACGCAGTATTTT.

This sequence joins TRBV20-1 and TRBJ2-7; 8 bases fit TRBD2. V was clipped by 3 bases and J by 0 bases; unmatched bases: 4. Germline CDR1 DFQATT, CDR2 SNEGSKA (reference sequence). The CDR3 covers 14 residues. In nucleotides, the CDR3 is TGCAGTGCTAGGAGGAGCGGGGGCTCCTACGAGCAGTACTTC. Translation gives CSARRSGGSYEQYF.

This clonotype was counted many times. The gene calls are TRBV5-1 and TRBJ2-7, with TRBD1 as a possible D gene (5 bases). The germline V gene has CDR1 SGHRS and CDR2 YFSETQ. This CDR3 region has 11 residues. The V end lost 5 bases, the J end lost 2 bases, and 5 bases lay between the germline ends. The CDR3 reads CASRGAYEQYF. The DNA for the CDR3 is TGCGCCAGCAGAGGGGCCTACGAGCAGTACTTC.

The chain is built from TRBV29-1 and TRBJ1-1; D call uncertain. Deletions cut 5 bases from V and 0 bases from J, with 7 bases between. The CDR3 runs 12 residues. In germline, CDR1 is SQVTM, CDR2 ANQGSEA. The CDR3 DNA reads as TGCAGCGTTAGGGAGATGAACACTGAAGCTTTCTTT. Protein: CSVREMNTEAFF.

The sample holds a few counts of this clonotype. This chain links TRBV7-9 with TRBJ2-5, with a weak D call TRBD1 (6 bases). Germline assignment: CDR1 SEHNR and CDR2 FQNEAQ (reference sequence). The CDR3 consists of 15 residues. Between the trimmed V and J ends, which lost 5 bases and 0 bases, there was a span of 13 bases. The CDR3 DNA is TGTGCCAGCAGCACGGGACACTCGTACCAAGAGACCCAGTACTTC. This encodes CASSTGHSYQETQYF.

This clonotype was counted at least ten times. The CDR3 region is CASSLGQTLYEQYF. The CDR3 DNA is TGTGCCAGCAGCTTAGGGCAGACGCTCTACGAGCAGTACTTC. The V call is TRBV7-9, the J call TRBJ2-7; D remains ambiguous. CDR1 and CDR2 from the germline V gene are SEHNR and FQNEAQ (reference sequence). This CDR3 has 14 amino acids. V lost 1 base, J lost 3 bases, and 10 bases lay in between.

This clonotype was seen only a few times. The rearrangement uses TRBV5-1 and TRBJ2-2, with TRBD1 matching 7 bases. This CDR3 spans 15 amino acids. The germline V gene has CDR1 SGHRS and CDR2 YFSETQ. The ends lost 4 bases at V and 1 base at J; junction bases unmatched: 4. The CDR3 DNA sequence: TGCGCCAGCAGCCCGACAGGGATGAACACCGGGGAGCTGTTTTTT. Protein: CASSPTGMNTGELFF.

The chain combines TRBV3-1 with TRBJ2-1; D is unclear. CDR1 LGHDT and CDR2 YNNKEL come from the germline V gene (reference sequence). V lost 0 bases and J lost 4, with 10 bases in between. This CDR3 is 15 amino acids long. This CDR3 is CASSQDPDWYNEQFF. CDR3 DNA: TGTGCCAGCAGCCAAGATCCCGACTGGTACAATGAGCAGTTCTTC.

Concerning this clonotype itself: This may come from a read error, since a much larger clone is one base off. Since no conserved phenylalanine or tryptophan closes the CDR3, a read error is the likely cause. J is TRBJ2-1 and V is TRBV29-1; D uncertain. V was trimmed by 4 bases and J by 2 bases, leaving 6 bases between them. Germline V gene data show CDR1 as SQVTM and CDR2 as ANQGSEA. CDR3 length: 12 residues. The CDR3 DNA reads TGCAGCGTTGGGTCGACCTACAATGAGCAGTTCTGC. Translating it yields CSVGSTYNEQFC.

Points on this clonotype: Sequence at one end of the junction differs from germline and may be a read error. The CDR3 DNA sequence: TGTGCCAGCTCAACACCCGTTGAAAACACCGGGGAGCTGTTTTTT. It encodes CASSTPVENTGELFF. The genes are TRBV18 and TRBJ2-2; no definite D call. Looked up from germline, CDR1 is KGHSH and CDR2 is LQKENI. The CDR3 loop spans 15 amino acids.

This clonotype was picked up many times. The chain uses TRBV6-1 and TRBJ2-3; tentative D call: TRBD1 (5 bases). Trimming removed 2 bases at V and 4 bases at J, with 13 bases between. Germline CDR1 MNHNS, CDR2 SASEGT. There are 15 residues in the CDR3. The CDR3 reads CASSEFGRDADTQYF. Here the CDR3 DNA reads TGTGCCAGCAGTGAATTCGGCAGGGATGCAGATACGCAGTATTTT.

The chain has TRBV5-1 and TRBJ2-3; D remains unclear. The CDR3 totals 14 residues. V gave up 0 bases and J gave up 0 bases, with 5 bases separating them. Germline-derived CDR1 and CDR2 are SGHRS and YFSETQ. The CDR3 reads CASSLVPSTDTQYF. CDR3 coding DNA: TGCGCCAGCAGCTTGGTTCCAAGCACAGATACGCAGTATTTT.

The CDR3 protein is CASRRTSGMGETQYF. In DNA, the CDR3 is TGCGCCAGCAGGCGGACTAGCGGGATGGGGGAGACCCAGTACTTC. This chain joins TRBV10-2 and TRBJ2-5; 12 bases map to TRBD2. This CDR3 comprises 15 residues. CDR1 WSHSY and CDR2 SAAADI come from the germline V gene. Trimming removed 6 bases from V and 5 bases from J; junction bases left unmatched: 7.